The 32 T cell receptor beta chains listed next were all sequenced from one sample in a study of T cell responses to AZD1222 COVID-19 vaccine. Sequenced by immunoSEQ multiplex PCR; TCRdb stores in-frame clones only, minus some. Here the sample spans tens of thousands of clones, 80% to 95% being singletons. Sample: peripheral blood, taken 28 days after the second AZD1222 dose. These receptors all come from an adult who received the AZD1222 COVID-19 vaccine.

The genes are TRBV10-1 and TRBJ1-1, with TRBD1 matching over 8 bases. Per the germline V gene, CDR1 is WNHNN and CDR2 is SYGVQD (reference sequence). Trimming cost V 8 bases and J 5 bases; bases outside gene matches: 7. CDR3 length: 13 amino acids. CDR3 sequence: CASGRTGGTEAFF. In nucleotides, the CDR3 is TGCGCCAGCGGTCGCACAGGGGGTACTGAAGCTTTCTTT.

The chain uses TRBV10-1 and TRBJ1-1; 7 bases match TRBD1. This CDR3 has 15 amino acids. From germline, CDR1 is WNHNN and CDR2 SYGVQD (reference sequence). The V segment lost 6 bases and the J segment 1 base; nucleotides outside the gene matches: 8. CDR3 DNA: TGCGCCAGCAGGAGAGACAGGGCCCAGAACACTGAAGCTTTCTTT. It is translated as CASRRDRAQNTEAFF.

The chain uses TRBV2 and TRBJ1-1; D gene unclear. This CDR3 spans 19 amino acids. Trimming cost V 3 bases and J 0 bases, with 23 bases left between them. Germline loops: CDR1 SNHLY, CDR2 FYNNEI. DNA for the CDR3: TGTGCCAGCAGTGACACCTCAAGGGCAGGTGTGAGTCTGAACACTGAAGCTTTCTTT. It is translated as CASSDTSRAGVSLNTEAFF. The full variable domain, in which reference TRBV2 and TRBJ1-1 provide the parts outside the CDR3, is EPEVTQTPSHQVTQMGQEVILRCVPISNHLYFYWYRQILGQKVEFLVSFYNNEISEKSEIFDDQFSVERPDGSNFTLKIRSTKLEDSAMYFCASSDTSRAGVSLNTEAFFGQGTRLTVV.

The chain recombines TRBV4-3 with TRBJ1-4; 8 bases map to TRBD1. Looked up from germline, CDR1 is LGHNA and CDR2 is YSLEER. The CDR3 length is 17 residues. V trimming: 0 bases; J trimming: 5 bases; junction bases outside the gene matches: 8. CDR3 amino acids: CASSQDSQGAGNEKLFF. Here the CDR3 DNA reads TGCGCCAGCAGCCAAGATAGTCAGGGGGCTGGGAATGAAAAACTGTTTTTT.

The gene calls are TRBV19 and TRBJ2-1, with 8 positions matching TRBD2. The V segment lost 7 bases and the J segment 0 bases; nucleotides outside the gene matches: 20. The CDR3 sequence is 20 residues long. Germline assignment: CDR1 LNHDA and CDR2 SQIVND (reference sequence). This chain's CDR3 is CASTPAVYPLLADSYNEQFF. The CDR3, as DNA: TGTGCCAGTACCCCTGCTGTGTATCCCCTACTAGCGGACTCCTACAATGAGCAGTTCTTC.

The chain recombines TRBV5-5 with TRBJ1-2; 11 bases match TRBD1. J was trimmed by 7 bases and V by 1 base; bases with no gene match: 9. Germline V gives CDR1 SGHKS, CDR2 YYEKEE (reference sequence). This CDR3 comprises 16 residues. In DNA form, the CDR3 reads TGTGCCAGCAGCTTGATAGGGACAGGGGGTGCCCTTGGCTACACCTTC. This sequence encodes CASSLIGTGGALGYTF.

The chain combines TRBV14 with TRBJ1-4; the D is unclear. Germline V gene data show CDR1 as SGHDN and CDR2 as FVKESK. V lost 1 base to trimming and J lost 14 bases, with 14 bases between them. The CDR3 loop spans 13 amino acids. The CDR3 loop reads CASSQGPGLGLFF. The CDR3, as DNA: TGTGCCAGCAGCCAAGGCCCCGGACTAGGGCTGTTTTTT.

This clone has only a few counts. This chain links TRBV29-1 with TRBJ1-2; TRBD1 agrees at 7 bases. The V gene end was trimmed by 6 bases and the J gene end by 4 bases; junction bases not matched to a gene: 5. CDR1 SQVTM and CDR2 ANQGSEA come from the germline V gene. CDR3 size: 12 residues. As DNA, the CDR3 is TGCAGCGTCGGGGGGACAGTCTATGGCTACACCTTC. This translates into CSVGGTVYGYTF.

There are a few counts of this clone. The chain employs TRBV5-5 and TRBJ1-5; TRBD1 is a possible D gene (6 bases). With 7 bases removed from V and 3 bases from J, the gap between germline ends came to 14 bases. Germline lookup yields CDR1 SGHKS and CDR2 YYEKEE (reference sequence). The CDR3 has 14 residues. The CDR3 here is CASGNWDNNQPQHF. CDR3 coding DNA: TGTGCCAGCGGTAATTGGGACAACAATCAGCCCCAGCATTTT.

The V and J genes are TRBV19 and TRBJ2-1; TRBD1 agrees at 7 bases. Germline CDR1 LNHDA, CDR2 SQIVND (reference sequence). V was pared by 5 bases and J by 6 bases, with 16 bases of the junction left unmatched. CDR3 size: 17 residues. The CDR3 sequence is CASSPQSGQALGNEQFF. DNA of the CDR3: TGTGCCAGTAGTCCACAAAGCGGACAGGCCCTTGGCAATGAGCAGTTCTTC.

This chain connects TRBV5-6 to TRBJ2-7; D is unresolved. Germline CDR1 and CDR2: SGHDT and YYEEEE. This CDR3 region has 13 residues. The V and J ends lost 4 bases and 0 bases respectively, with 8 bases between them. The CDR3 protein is CASSPRVSYEQYF. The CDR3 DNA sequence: TGTGCCAGCAGCCCAAGGGTCTCCTACGAGCAGTACTTC.

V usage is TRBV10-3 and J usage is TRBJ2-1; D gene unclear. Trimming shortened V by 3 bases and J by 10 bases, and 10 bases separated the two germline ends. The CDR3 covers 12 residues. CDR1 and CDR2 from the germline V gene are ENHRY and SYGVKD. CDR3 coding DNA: TGTGCCATCAGTGACCTTGAGGCCGAGCAGTTCTTC. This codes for CAISDLEAEQFF.

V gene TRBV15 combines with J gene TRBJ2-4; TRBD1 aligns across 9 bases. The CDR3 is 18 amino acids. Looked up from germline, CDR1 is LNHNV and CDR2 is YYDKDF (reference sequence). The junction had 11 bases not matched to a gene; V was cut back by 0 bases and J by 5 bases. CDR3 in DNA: TGTGCCACCAGCAGAGATCAAGAAGGACAGGGGTTCCAAAACATTCAGTACTTC. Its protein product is CATSRDQEGQGFQNIQYF.

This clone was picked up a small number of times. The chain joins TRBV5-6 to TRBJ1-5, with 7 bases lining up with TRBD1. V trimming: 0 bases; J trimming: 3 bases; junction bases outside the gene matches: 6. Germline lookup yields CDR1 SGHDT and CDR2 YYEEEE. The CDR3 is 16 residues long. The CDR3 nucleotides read TGTGCCAGCAGCTTGGGAGGGGGCAGGGTCAATCAGCCCCAGCATTTT. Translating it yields CASSLGGGRVNQPQHF.

CDR3 bases: TGTGCCAGCAGCTTAGATCGGGGTGAGCAGTTCTTC. Its translation is CASSLDRGEQFF. The chain joins TRBV5-4 to TRBJ2-1; D perhaps matches TRBD2 (5 bases). The V gene's germline CDR1 is SGHNT and CDR2 YYREEE (reference sequence). V lost 2 bases and J lost 9, with 9 bases in between. The CDR3 covers 12 residues. Complete variable domain (other parts from reference TRBV5-4 and TRBJ2-1): ETGVTQSPTHLIKTRGQQVTLRCSSQSGHNTVSWYQQALGQGPQFIFQYYREEENGRGNFPPRFSGLQFPNYSSELNVNALELDDSALYLCASSLDRGEQFFGPGTRLTVL.

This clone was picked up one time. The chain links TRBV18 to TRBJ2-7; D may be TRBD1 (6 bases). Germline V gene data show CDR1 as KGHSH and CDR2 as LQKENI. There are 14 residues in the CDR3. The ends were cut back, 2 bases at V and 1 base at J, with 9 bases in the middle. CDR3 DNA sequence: TGTGCCAGCTCACCAAGTCAGGGGTCCTACGAGCAGTACTTC. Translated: CASSPSQGSYEQYF. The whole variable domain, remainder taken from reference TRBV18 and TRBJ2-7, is NAGVMQNPRHLVRRRGQEARLRCSPMKGHSHVYWYRQLPEEGLKFMVYLQKENIIDESGMPKERFSAEFPKEGPSILRIQQVVRGDSAAYFCASSPSQGSYEQYFGPGTRLTVT.

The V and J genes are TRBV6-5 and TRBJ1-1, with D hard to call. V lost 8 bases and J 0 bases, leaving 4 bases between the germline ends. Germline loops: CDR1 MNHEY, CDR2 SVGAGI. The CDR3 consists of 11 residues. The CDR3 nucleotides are TGTGCCAGCCGCTTGAACACTGAAGCTTTCTTT. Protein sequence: CASRLNTEAFF.

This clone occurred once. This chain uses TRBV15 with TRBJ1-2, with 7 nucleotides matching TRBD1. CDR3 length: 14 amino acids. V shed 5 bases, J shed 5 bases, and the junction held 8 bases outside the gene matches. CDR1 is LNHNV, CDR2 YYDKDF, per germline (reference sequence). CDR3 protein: CATSAVGQSYGYTF. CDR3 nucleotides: TGTGCCACCAGCGCGGTGGGACAGTCTTATGGCTACACCTTC. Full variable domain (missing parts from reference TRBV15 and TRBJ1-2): DAMVIQNPRYQVTQFGKPVTLSCSQTLNHNVMYWYQQKSSQAPKLLFHYYDKDFNNEADTPDNFQSRRPNTSFCFLDIRSPGLGDTAMYLCATSAVGQSYGYTFGSGTRLTVV.

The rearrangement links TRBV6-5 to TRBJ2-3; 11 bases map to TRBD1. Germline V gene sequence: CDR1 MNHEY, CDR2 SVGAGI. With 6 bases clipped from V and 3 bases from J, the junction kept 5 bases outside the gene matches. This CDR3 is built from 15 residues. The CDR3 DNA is TGTGCCAGCAGCAACGGACAGGGGGCGACAGATACGCAGTATTTT. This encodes CASSNGQGATDTQYF.

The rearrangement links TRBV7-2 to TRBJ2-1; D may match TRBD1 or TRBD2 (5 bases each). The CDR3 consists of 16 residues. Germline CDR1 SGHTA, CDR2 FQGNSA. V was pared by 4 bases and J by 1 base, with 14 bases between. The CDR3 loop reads CASSYSPGRSYNEQFF. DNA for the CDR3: TGTGCCAGCAGCTATTCACCGGGACGGTCCTACAATGAGCAGTTCTTC.

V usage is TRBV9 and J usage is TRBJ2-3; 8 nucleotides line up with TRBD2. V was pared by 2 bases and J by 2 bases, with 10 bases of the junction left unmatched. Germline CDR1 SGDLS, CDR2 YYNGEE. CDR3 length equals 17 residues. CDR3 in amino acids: CASSVSSGGAPTDTQYF. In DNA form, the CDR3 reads TGTGCCAGCAGCGTCTCTTCCGGGGGGGCCCCCACAGATACGCAGTATTTT.

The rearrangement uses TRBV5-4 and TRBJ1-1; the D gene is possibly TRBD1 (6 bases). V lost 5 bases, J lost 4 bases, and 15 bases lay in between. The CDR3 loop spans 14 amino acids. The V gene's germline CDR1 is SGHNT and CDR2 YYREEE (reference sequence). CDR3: CASSSDSAGTEAFF. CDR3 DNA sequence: TGTGCCAGCAGTTCGGACAGTGCTGGCACTGAAGCTTTCTTT.

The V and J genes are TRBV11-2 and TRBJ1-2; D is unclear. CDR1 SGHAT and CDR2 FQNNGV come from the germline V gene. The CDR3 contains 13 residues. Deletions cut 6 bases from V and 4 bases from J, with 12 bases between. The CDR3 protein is CASRGELGYGYTF. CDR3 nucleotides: TGTGCCAGCAGGGGAGAATTAGGCTATGGCTACACCTTC.

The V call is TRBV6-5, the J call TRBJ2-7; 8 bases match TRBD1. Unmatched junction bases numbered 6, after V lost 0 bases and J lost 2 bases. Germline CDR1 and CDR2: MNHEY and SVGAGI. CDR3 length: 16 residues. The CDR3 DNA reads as TGTGCCAGCAGTTACTCCGGGACAGGTGACACCTACGAGCAGTACTTC. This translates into CASSYSGTGDTYEQYF.

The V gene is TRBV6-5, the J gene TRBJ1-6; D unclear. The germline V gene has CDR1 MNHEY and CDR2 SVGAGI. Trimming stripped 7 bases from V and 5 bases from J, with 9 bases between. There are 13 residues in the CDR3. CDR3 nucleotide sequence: TGTGCCAGCACCCCAGGCGATAATTCACCCCTCCACTTT. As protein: CASTPGDNSPLHF.

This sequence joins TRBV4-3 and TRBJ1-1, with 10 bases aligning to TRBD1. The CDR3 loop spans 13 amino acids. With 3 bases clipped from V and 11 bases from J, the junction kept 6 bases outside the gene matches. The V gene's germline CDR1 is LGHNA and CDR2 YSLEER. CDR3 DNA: TGCGCCAGCAGCCAGGTGACAGGGGGCGAGGCTTTCTTT. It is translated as CASSQVTGGEAFF.

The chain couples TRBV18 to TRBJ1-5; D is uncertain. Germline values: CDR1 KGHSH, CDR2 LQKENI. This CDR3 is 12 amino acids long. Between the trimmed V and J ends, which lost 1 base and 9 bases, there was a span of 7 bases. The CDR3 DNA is TGTGCCAGCTCACCACTAGCCGGGCCCCAGCATTTT. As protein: CASSPLAGPQHF.

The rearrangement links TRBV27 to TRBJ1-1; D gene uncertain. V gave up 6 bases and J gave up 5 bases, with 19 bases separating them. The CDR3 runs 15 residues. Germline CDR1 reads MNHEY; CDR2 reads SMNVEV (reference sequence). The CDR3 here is CASRPYDGSGTEAFF. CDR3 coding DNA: TGTGCCAGCAGACCTTATGACGGATCGGGGACTGAAGCTTTCTTT.

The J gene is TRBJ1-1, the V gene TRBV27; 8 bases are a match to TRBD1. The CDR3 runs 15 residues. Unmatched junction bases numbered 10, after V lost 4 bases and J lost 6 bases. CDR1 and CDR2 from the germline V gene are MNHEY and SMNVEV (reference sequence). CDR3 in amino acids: CASSYTRQGSPEAFF. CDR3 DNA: TGTGCCAGCAGTTATACTCGACAGGGGAGCCCTGAAGCTTTCTTT.

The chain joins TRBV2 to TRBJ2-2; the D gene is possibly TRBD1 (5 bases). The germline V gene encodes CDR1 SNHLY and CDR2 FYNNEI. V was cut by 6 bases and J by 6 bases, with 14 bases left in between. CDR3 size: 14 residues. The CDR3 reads CASRGTQVSGELFF. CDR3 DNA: TGTGCCAGCAGGGGAACACAGGTCTCCGGGGAGCTGTTTTTT.

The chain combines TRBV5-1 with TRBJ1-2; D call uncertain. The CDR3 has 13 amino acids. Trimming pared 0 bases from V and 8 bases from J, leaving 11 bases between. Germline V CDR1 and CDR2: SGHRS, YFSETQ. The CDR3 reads CASSLAPEGGYTF. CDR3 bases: TGCGCCAGCAGCTTGGCTCCCGAAGGGGGCTACACCTTC. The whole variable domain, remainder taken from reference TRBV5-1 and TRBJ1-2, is KAGVTQTPRYLIKTRGQQVTLSCSPISGHRSVSWYQQTPGQGLQFLFEYFSETQRNKGNFPGRFSGRQFSNSRSEMNVSTLELGDSALYLCASSLAPEGGYTFGSGTRLTVV.

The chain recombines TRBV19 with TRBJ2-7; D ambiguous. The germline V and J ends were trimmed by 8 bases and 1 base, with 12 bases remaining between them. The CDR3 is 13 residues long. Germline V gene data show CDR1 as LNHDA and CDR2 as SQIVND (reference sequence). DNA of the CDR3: TGTGCCAGTTCGGGCACGATGTCCTACGAGCAGTACTTC. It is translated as CASSGTMSYEQYF.